These 24 T cell receptor beta chains originate from one sample sequenced in a study of early T cells in non-severe SARS-CoV-2 infection. From the 5' RACE reads, TCRdb called clonotypes with MiXCR, one entry per CDR3 protein. Of under 80,000 distinct CDR3 sequences in the sample, 13% were seen once. Source material: whole blood. These receptors came from an adult who was a healthcare worker with PCR-confirmed SARS-CoV-2 infection or an uninfected control (not recorded which).

In its sample, this clonotype was seen many times. V usage is TRBV19 and J usage is TRBJ2-5, with 9 bases matching TRBD1. The CDR3 spans 16 residues. Germline V lookup: CDR1 LNHDA, CDR2 SQIVND (reference sequence). V shed 3 bases, J shed 0 bases, and the junction held 5 bases outside the gene matches. CDR3 residues: CASSMGWDRDQETQYF. CDR3 DNA sequence: TGTGCCAGTAGTATGGGATGGGACAGGGACCAAGAGACCCAGTACTTC. The full variable domain, in which reference TRBV19 and TRBJ2-5 provide the parts outside the CDR3, is DGGITQSPKYLFRKEGQNVTLSCEQNLNHDAMYWYRQDPGQGLRLIYYSQIVNDFQKGDIAEGYSVSREKKESFPLTVTSAQKNPTAFYLCASSMGWDRDQETQYFGPGTRLLVL.

The sample holds many counts of this clonotype. The chain couples TRBV5-4 to TRBJ2-1; the match to TRBD1 covers 8 bases. The V gene's germline CDR1 is SGHNT and CDR2 YYREEE (reference sequence). With 4 bases clipped from V and 8 bases from J, the junction kept 2 bases outside the gene matches. This CDR3 spans 12 amino acids. The CDR3 DNA sequence: TGTGCCAGCAGCCCGACAGGGGATGAGCAGTTCTTC. Translation gives CASSPTGDEQFF.

This clonotype was seen more than once but under ten times. The CDR3 reads CASSPGPSGELFF. CDR3 nucleotides: TGTGCCAGCAGCCCTGGACCCAGCGGGGAGCTGTTTTTT. V and J are TRBV12-3 or TRBV12-4 and TRBJ2-2; D gene uncertain. The CDR3 is made up of 13 amino acids. Trimming removed 6 bases from V and 7 bases from J, with 12 bases in between.

The J gene is TRBJ2-2, the V gene TRBV11-2; 7 nucleotides line up with TRBD2. The germline CDR1 and CDR2 sequences are SGHAT and FQNNGV. V lost 1 base, J lost 4 bases, and 3 bases stayed unmatched. CDR3 size: 15 residues. CDR3 nucleotides: TGTGCCAGCAGCTTAGTGTGGGGGGGCACCGGGGAGCTGTTTTTT. The encoded protein is CASSLVWGGTGELFF.

This clonotype has ten or more counts. The chain carries TRBV10-1 and TRBJ2-7; D is undetermined. CDR1 and CDR2 (germline): WNHNN, SYGVQD (reference sequence). With 6 bases removed from V and 0 bases from J, the gap between germline ends came to 9 bases. This CDR3 is 13 amino acids long. CDR3 loop: CASSHKSSYEQYF. The DNA of the CDR3 is TGCGCCAGCAGCCACAAGAGCTCCTACGAGCAGTACTTC.

This clonotype was seen repeatedly, ten times or more. The chain employs TRBV20-1 and TRBJ2-2; TRBD1 might be the D (6 bases). The germline gives CDR1 DFQATT, CDR2 SNEGSKA (reference sequence). The CDR3 sequence is 17 residues long. The V end was cut by 3 bases, the J end by 4 bases, with 21 bases between. The CDR3 DNA follows: TGCAGTGCTAGGCCCTCGCTGGGGGCTTTTAGCACCGGGGAGCTGTTTTTT. It is translated as CSARPSLGAFSTGELFF.

This clonotype has more than one count but fewer than ten. V is TRBV12-3 or TRBV12-4 and J is TRBJ2-7; the D call may be TRBD1 or TRBD2 (5 bases each). There are 15 residues in the CDR3. With 4 bases removed from V and 6 bases from J, the gap between germline ends came to 19 bases. The CDR3 is CASSSGRGDPLEQYF. DNA of the CDR3: TGTGCCAGCAGTTCGGGGAGAGGGGATCCGCTCGAGCAGTACTTC.

This clonotype was detected only a few times. V is TRBV5-1 and J is TRBJ2-5; D tentatively reads TRBD1 or TRBD2 (6 bases each). In germline, CDR1 is SGHRS, CDR2 YFSETQ. Trimming took 4 bases from V and 4 from J, leaving 14 bases between them. The CDR3 runs to 14 residues. The CDR3 loop is CASSDTGTVETQYF. As DNA, the CDR3 is TGCGCCAGCAGCGACACAGGGACTGTAGAGACCCAGTACTTC.

The chain joins TRBV29-1 to TRBJ2-1; D may be TRBD1 (5 bases). Germline-derived CDR1 and CDR2 are SQVTM and ANQGSEA. The CDR3 consists of 13 residues. V lost 1 base to trimming and J lost 9 bases, with 13 bases between them. The CDR3 reads CSVEGQGRVEQFF. DNA for the CDR3: TGCAGCGTTGAAGGGCAGGGCCGGGTTGAGCAGTTCTTC.

This clonotype has ten or more counts. The chain has TRBV6-2 or TRBV6-3 and TRBJ1-5; 8 bases are shared with TRBD1. CDR3 length equals 15 residues. CDR1 and CDR2 (germline): MNHEY, SVGEGT. Trimming at V came to 5 bases and at J to 3 bases, leaving 6 bases not matched to a gene. The CDR3 coding sequence is TGTGCCAGCAGTGCCTCAGGGGGCCCCAATCAGCCCCAGCATTTT. This gives the protein CASSASGGPNQPQHF.

This clonotype occurred a few times. The chain combines TRBV30 with TRBJ2-3; TRBD2 is a possible D gene (6 bases). Germline CDR1 and CDR2: GTSNPN and SVGIG (reference sequence). The CDR3 covers 11 residues. V lost 4 bases, J lost 9 bases, and 11 bases lay in between. CDR3 loop: CAWKAGDTQYF. The CDR3 DNA is TGTGCCTGGAAAGCGGGCGACACGCAGTATTTT.

This clonotype occurred many times. The chain uses TRBV9 and TRBJ2-6; D unclear. Germline lookup yields CDR1 SGDLS and CDR2 YYNGEE. V shed 1 base and J shed 1 base, with 0 bases lying between them. This CDR3 is 13 amino acids long. CDR3 nucleotide sequence: TGTGCCAGCAGCGTATCTGGGGCCAACGTCCTGACTTTC. Its translation: CASSVSGANVLTF.

To note about this clonotype: This could be a read error, since a much larger clone is one nucleotide away. The rearrangement links TRBV10-2 to TRBJ2-7; 11 positions match TRBD2. The CDR3 spans 15 residues. V lost 8 bases, J lost 2 bases, and 8 bases stayed unmatched. Looked up from germline, CDR1 is WSHSY and CDR2 is SAAADI. CDR3 protein: CASGRLAGLTYEQYF. CDR3 DNA sequence: TGCGCCAGCGGTAGACTAGCGGGGCTGACCTACGAGCAGTACTTC.

This clonotype was counted ten times or more. The chain carries TRBV12-3 or TRBV12-4 and TRBJ2-3; no clear D gene. There are 14 residues in the CDR3. With 1 base removed from V and 6 bases from J, the gap between germline ends came to 11 bases. The CDR3 reads CASSLGQDLDTQYF. As DNA, the CDR3 is TGTGCCAGCAGTTTAGGTCAGGACCTGGATACGCAGTATTTT.

At least ten counts were recorded for this clonotype. V is TRBV6-5 and J is TRBJ2-5; weak D call: TRBD2 (7 bases). The CDR3 totals 15 residues. The germline CDR1 and CDR2 sequences are MNHEY and SVGAGI. The V end was cut by 6 bases, the J end by 4 bases, with 18 bases between. Written as DNA, the CDR3 is TGTGCCAGCAGCTCAACGGGGGGCTCCAGAGAGACCCAGTACTTC. Translating it yields CASSSTGGSRETQYF.

This clonotype occurred many times. CDR3 sequence (DNA): TGTGCCACCAGGGCGGACAGGACGAATGGCTACACCTTC. Its translation is CATRADRTNGYTF. The V and J genes are TRBV10-3 and TRBJ1-2; TRBD1 aligns across 7 bases. Unmatched junction bases numbered 11, after V lost 10 bases and J lost 6 bases. The CDR3 is made up of 13 amino acids. Per the germline V gene, CDR1 is ENHRY and CDR2 is SYGVKD.

The chain has TRBV6-1 and TRBJ2-2, with a possible D match to TRBD1 (6 bases). Trimming took 8 bases from V and 7 from J, leaving 14 bases between them. There are 13 residues in the CDR3. Germline assignment: CDR1 MNHNS and CDR2 SASEGT. CDR3 in amino acids: CASAWQGNGELFF. CDR3 in DNA: TGTGCCAGCGCTTGGCAGGGGAACGGGGAGCTGTTTTTT.

The chain joins TRBV12-3 or TRBV12-4 to TRBJ2-7; TRBD2 matches at 9 bases. With 1 base clipped from V and 1 base from J, the junction kept 2 bases outside the gene matches. CDR3 length equals 15 residues. This CDR3 reads CASSLGGGASYEQYF. Here the CDR3 DNA reads TGTGCCAGCAGTTTAGGCGGGGGGGCGTCCTACGAGCAGTACTTC.

This clonotype was counted a few times. The V and J genes are TRBV19 and TRBJ1-5; TRBD1 agrees at 7 bases. Germline CDR1 and CDR2: LNHDA and SQIVND (reference sequence). The CDR3 contains 15 residues. The V and J ends lost 5 bases and 4 bases, in that order; junction bases with no gene match: 8. The CDR3: CASSFDREINQPQHF. The CDR3 coding sequence is TGTGCCAGTAGTTTTGACAGGGAAATTAATCAGCCCCAGCATTTT.

There are a few counts of this clonotype. The chain joins TRBV5-1 to TRBJ2-7; no reliable D call. The ends were cut back, 2 bases at V and 0 bases at J, with 6 bases in the middle. Per the germline V gene, CDR1 is SGHRS and CDR2 is YFSETQ. The CDR3 spans 13 residues. Written as DNA, the CDR3 is TGCGCCAGCAGCTTCGGCCTCTCCTACGAGCAGTACTTC. This encodes CASSFGLSYEQYF.

Ten or more counts support this clonotype. V gene TRBV7-8 combines with J gene TRBJ1-3, with D perhaps TRBD1 (6 bases). V gave up 4 bases and J gave up 0 bases, with 10 bases separating them. This CDR3 is built from 15 residues. Per the germline V gene, CDR1 is SGHVS and CDR2 is FQNEAQ. The CDR3: CASSWGGHSGNTIYF. CDR3 nucleotides: TGTGCCAGCAGCTGGGGGGGACACTCTGGAAACACCATATATTTT.

By sample fraction, this clonotype is medium-sized. The CDR3 loop is CSVGVQVETQYF. The CDR3 DNA reads as TGCAGCGTTGGAGTGCAGGTGGAGACCCAGTACTTC. The chain carries TRBV29-1 and TRBJ2-5; D unresolved. The CDR3 has 12 amino acids. Germline V lookup: CDR1 SQVTM, CDR2 ANQGSEA. V lost 4 bases and J lost 5, with 11 bases in between.

This clonotype was seen a few times. The rearrangement uses TRBV4-2 and TRBJ2-7; the D is unclear. With 0 bases removed from V and 3 bases from J, the gap between germline ends came to 9 bases. The CDR3 sequence is 14 residues long. CDR1 and CDR2 (germline): LGHNA, YNFKEQ. The CDR3 here is CASSQEGRNYEQYF. DNA of the CDR3: TGTGCCAGCAGCCAAGAGGGAAGAAACTACGAGCAGTACTTC.

This clonotype has only a few counts. This chain uses TRBV7-6 with TRBJ2-5; D may be TRBD1 (6 bases). The CDR3 totals 16 residues. Germline V lookup: CDR1 SGHVS, CDR2 FNYEAQ. The germline V and J ends were trimmed by 1 base and 5 bases, with 17 bases remaining between them. The CDR3 loop is CASSLVGRGRGETQYF. The CDR3 DNA sequence: TGTGCCAGCAGCTTAGTTGGCAGGGGACGTGGCGAGACCCAGTACTTC.